In this sample, the clone carrying this T cell receptor beta chain turned up many times. What it recognizes is unknown. This entry is derived from a study of post-analysis software for immune sequencing data. The overall study: Included among the disease courses, which were recorded for the cohort, were relapsing-remitting, secondary progressive and progressive-relapsing multiple sclerosis.

Study observations and caveats: Samples from one preparation batch, clustered by F measure, grouped strongly together. Significantly lower normalized Chao1 diversity was seen in multiple sclerosis patients than in controls.

Unique molecular identifiers had been added to the TCR beta cDNA libraries. The source material, about 0.9 to 11 million T cells, gave rise to about 520,000 cDNA molecules. MiXCR was run by TCRdb on the PCR reads, yielding one entry per CDR3 protein. Of some 190,000 distinct CDR3 sequences detected, roughly 28% appear once; the ten largest clones hold 3% to 4%. The sample was blood. The receptor's source is a girl aged 2 to 17 with multiple sclerosis.

DNA for the CDR3: TGCAGTGCTAGAGAAGGACTAGCCTCCTACAATGAGCAGTTCTTC. Protein product: CSAREGLASYNEQFF. V usage is TRBV20-1 and J usage is TRBJ2-1, with 8 bases that match TRBD2. From germline, CDR1 is DFQATT and CDR2 SNEGSKA (reference sequence). This CDR3 has 15 residues. After removal of 0 bases from V and 0 bases from J, the junction contained 1 base not matched to a gene.